A selection of T cell receptor beta chains follows, all from one sample in a study of blood T cell repertoires in COVID-19. TCRdb keeps only in-frame clones here, not all; method: immunoSEQ multiplex PCR. The sample contains roughly 35,000 clones, approximately 91% of which appear only once. The material sequenced was peripheral blood. The source is a man aged 55 to 70 with active COVID-19. CDR3s include the opening cysteine and the closing phenylalanine or tryptophan. A D gene is named only where the DNA matches it firmly. The listing skips clone size in some rows; elsewhere it reads once, few, many or a size class.

V gene	J gene	CDR3 length	clone size	D gene	CDR3 DNA	CDR3 protein
TRBV12-5	TRBJ2-3	14	.	TRBD1	TGTGCTAGTGGCCAGGACAGGGGAGCAGATACGCAGTATTTT	CASGQDRGADTQYF
TRBV20-1	TRBJ2-7	14	.	.	TGCAGTGCTAGTCCTCCGTTGAGCTCCTACGAGCAGTACTTC	CSASPPLSSYEQYF
TRBV4-1	TRBJ2-7	15	few	TRBD1	TGCGCCAGCAGCCAACCGGGACAGGGGTCCTACGAGCAGTACTTC	CASSQPGQGSYEQYF
TRBV7-2	TRBJ2-2	15	few	.	TGTGCCAGCAGCTTAGCAAATCTGAACACCGGGGAGCTGTTTTTT	CASSLANLNTGELFF
TRBV27	TRBJ2-7	12	once	.	TGTGCCAGCTCCGCCGGGGGTTACGAGCAGTACTTC	CASSAGGYEQYF
TRBV19	TRBJ1-4	16	.	TRBD1	TGTGCCAGTAGTTTCCCAGGGACAGGGGGCAATGAAAAACTGTTTTTT	CASSFPGTGGNEKLFF
TRBV7-2	TRBJ2-7	17	.	TRBD2	TGTGCCAGCAGCCACGTGACTAGCGGGGGAATCTCCTACGAGCAGTACTTC	CASSHVTSGGISYEQYF
TRBV7-3	TRBJ2-1	15	.	.	TGTGCCAGCAGCGCAACGGGAGTCCCCTACAATGAGCAGTTCTTC	CASSATGVPYNEQFF
TRBV11-2	TRBJ2-1	16	.	.	TGTGCCAGCAGCTTATTGTGGGGGCATGAGGACAATGAGCAGTTCTTC	CASSLLWGHEDNEQFF
TRBV30	TRBJ2-7	11	.	.	TGTGCCTGGAGTGATACCTACGAGCAGTACTTC	CAWSDTYEQYF
TRBV12-3/TRBV12-4	TRBJ1-1	13	.	.	TGTGCCAGCAGTTTGGGCAGGGACACTGAAGCTTTCTTT	CASSLGRDTEAFF
TRBV5-4	TRBJ2-3	14	once	.	TGTGCCAGCAGCTCGGGACTCCGGGGGGATACGCAGTATTTT	CASSSGLRGDTQYF
TRBV28	TRBJ1-1	14	once	TRBD1	TGTGCCACCAGGAGGACAGGAGCGAACACTGAAGCTTTCTTT	CATRRTGANTEAFF
TRBV12-3/TRBV12-4	TRBJ1-1	11	.	.	TGTGCCAGCAGTCCACTGACTGAAGCTTTCTTT	CASSPLTEAFF
TRBV3-1/TRBV3-2	TRBJ1-2	15	.	.	TGTGCCAGCAGCCAAGAGCGGGGGGCGGGTTATGGCTACACCTTC	CASSQERGAGYGYTF
TRBV28	TRBJ2-3	15	.	.	TGTGCCAGCAGCCCCCAGAAGCGACCTCCAGATACGCAGTATTTT	CASSPQKRPPDTQYF
TRBV9	TRBJ2-1	15	.	TRBD2	TGTGCCAGCAGCGTAGGGACTAGCGGGATCAATGAGCAGTTCTTC	CASSVGTSGINEQFF
TRBV6-5	TRBJ2-1	15	.	.	TGTGCCAGCAGTCTCGGGAGTGCCCCCTACAATGAGCAGTTCTTC	CASSLGSAPYNEQFF
TRBV7-9	TRBJ1-1	14	.	.	TGTGCCAGCACTTTTGGACAGATGAACACTGAAGCTTTCTTT	CASTFGQMNTEAFF
TRBV2	TRBJ2-7	15	.	TRBD2	TGTGCCAGCAGCAACGCCCTAGCGGGAGATTACGAGCAGTACTTC	CASSNALAGDYEQYF
TRBV14	TRBJ1-1	13	.	.	TGTGCCAGCAGCCAAGGGGAGGGGTTGCAAGCTTTCTTT	CASSQGEGLQAFF
TRBV11-2	TRBJ2-7	14	.	TRBD1	TGTGCCAGCAGCCTTCGGGACAGGGCCTACGAGCAGTACTTC	CASSLRDRAYEQYF
TRBV2	TRBJ2-3	15	once	TRBD1	TGTGCCAGCACCGAACGACAGGGCCCTGCGTATACGCAGTATTTT	CASTERQGPAYTQYF
TRBV6-5	TRBJ2-7	16	.	TRBD2	TGTGCCAGCAGTTACGGTTGGGGGGGGAGCGGCTACGAGCAGTACTTC	CASSYGWGGSGYEQYF
TRBV29-1	TRBJ2-3	14	.	TRBD2	TGCAGCGTCGCACTAGCGGGAGGCACAGATACGCAGTATTTT	CSVALAGGTDTQYF
TRBV6-5	TRBJ1-6	12	few	.	TGTGCCAGCAGTTCCACACCACAGGCCCTCCACTTT	CASSSTPQALHF
TRBV10-3	TRBJ2-2	16	.	TRBD2	TGTGCCATCAGTGAGCCGGGGGGGAAGAACACCGGGGAGCTGTTTTTT	CAISEPGGKNTGELFF
TRBV10-2	TRBJ1-4	11	.	.	TGCGCCAGCAGTCTCGGGGAAAAACTGTTTTTT	CASSLGEKLFF
TRBV30	TRBJ2-2	13	.	.	TGTGCCTGGAGTGGCAGGGCCACCGGGGAGCTGTTTTTT	CAWSGRATGELFF
TRBV4-2	TRBJ2-5	16	.	.	TGTGCCAGCAGCCAAGCGCTGAACAACCTTCAAGAGACCCAGTACTTC	CASSQALNNLQETQYF